This T cell receptor beta chain was found in a study of OX40 agonist ivuxolimab in advanced cancers. The study's findings and limits: Researchers report that CD8+ T cells had, on average, more expanded clones than CD4+.

Repertoires were generated with immunoSEQ multiplex PCR, while TCRdb's copy carries only in-frame clones and drops some. Of roughly 12,000 clones in the sample, about 85% were seen once. V lost 8 bases and J lost 5; bases outside the gene matches: 3. The CDR3 runs 11 residues. Germline-derived CDR1 and CDR2 are SQVTM and ANQGSEA. This clone was detected only a few times. Its antigen is not known. This sample comprised CD4+ or CD8+ T cells sorted from blood, obtained in a trial of the OX40 agonist ivuxolimab. The genes are TRBV29-1 and TRBJ1-1; the match to TRBD1 covers 9 bases. This receptor was obtained from an adult with an advanced solid tumor such as melanoma, head and neck, liver or kidney cancer. The CDR3 sequence: CSPDRGTEAFF. CDR3 nucleotides: TGCAGCCCCGACAGGGGGACTGAAGCTTTCTTT. Together with reference TRBV29-1 and TRBJ1-1, the CDR3 gives the full variable domain: SAVISQKPSRDICQRGTSLTIQCQVDSQVTMMFWYRQQPGQSLTLIATANQGSEATYESGFVIDKFPISRPNLTFSTLTVSNMSPEDSSIYLCSPDRGTEAFFGQGTRLTVV.